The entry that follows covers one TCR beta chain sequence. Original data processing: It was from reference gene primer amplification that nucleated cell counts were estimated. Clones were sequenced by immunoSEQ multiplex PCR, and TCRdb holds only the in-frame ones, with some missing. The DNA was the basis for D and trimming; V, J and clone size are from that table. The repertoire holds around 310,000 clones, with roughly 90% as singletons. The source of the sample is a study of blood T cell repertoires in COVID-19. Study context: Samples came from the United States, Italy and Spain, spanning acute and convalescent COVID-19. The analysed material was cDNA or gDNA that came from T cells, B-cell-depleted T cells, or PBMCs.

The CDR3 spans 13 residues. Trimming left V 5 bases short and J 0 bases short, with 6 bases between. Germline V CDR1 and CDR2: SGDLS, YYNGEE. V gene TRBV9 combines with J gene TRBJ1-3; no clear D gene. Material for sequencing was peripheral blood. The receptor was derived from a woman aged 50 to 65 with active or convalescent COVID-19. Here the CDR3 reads CASRGHSGNTIYF. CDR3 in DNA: TGTGCCAGCAGGGGCCACTCTGGAAACACCATATATTTT.